A selection of T cell receptor beta chains follows, all from one sample in a study of human T cells and chemical hapten exposure. MiXCR, applied by TCRdb to the RACE reads, yields one record per CDR3 protein. The sample includes a few hundred thousand distinct CDR3 sequences, roughly 6.3% of them seen just once. The specimen comprised whole blood, sampled in connection with sensitization to the hapten diphenylcyclopropenone (DPC). The receptors stem from a young woman with alopecia areata. Some clones in this sample may be carry-over from other donors' samples. CDR3s include the opening cysteine and the closing phenylalanine or tryptophan. D genes are given only for firm matches. Only part of the rows carry a size: once, few, many, or a class if the clone is expanded.

size,D,V,J,CDR3,DNA
.,.,TRBV6-2/TRBV6-3,TRBJ1-3,CASNPGTSSGNTIYF,TGTGCCAGCAATCCCGGGACTTCTTCTGGAAACACCATATATTTT
many,.,TRBV20-1,TRBJ1-5,CSARRSNQPQHF,TGCAGTGCTAGGAGAAGCAATCAGCCCCAGCATTTT
few,.,TRBV9,TRBJ2-5,CASSVGGQQETQYF,TGTGCCAGCAGCGTAGGCGGACAGCAAGAGACCCAGTACTTC
.,TRBD2,TRBV12-3/TRBV12-4,TRBJ2-3,CASSLSGGREDSQYF,TGTGCCAGCAGCTTAAGCGGGGGCCGGGAAGATTCGCAGTATTTT
.,.,TRBV20-1,TRBJ2-7,CSLRLAEVEQYF,TGCAGCTTGCGCCTAGCAGAGGTGGAGCAGTACTTC
.,TRBD2,TRBV6-5,TRBJ2-5,CGSSAETSGGEETQYF,TGTGGCAGCAGTGCCGAGACTAGCGGGGGTGAAGAGACCCAGTACTTC
many,.,TRBV6-6,TRBJ2-6,CASSGRGESGANVLTF,TGTGCCAGCAGTGGGAGAGGGGAATCTGGGGCCAACGTCCTGACTTTC
few,TRBD1,TRBV7-2,TRBJ1-6,CASSIGQVNSPLHF,TGTGCCAGCAGCATCGGACAGGTCAATTCACCCCTCCACTTT
many,.,TRBV13,TRBJ1-3,CASSLGVGQSSGNTIYF,TGTGCCAGCAGCTTAGGGGTGGGGCAGAGCTCTGGAAACACCATATATTTT
many,.,TRBV6-1,TRBJ1-5,CASSGGDGQPQHF,TGTGCCAGCAGTGGTGGAGACGGTCAGCCCCAGCATTTT
few,TRBD2,TRBV25-1,TRBJ2-1,CASSALGNGGKNNEQFF,TGTGCCAGCAGTGCCCTCGGTAACGGGGGGAAAAACAATGAGCAGTTCTTC
few,.,TRBV10-3,TRBJ2-6,CAISDSEGPGANVLTF,TGTGCCATCAGTGACTCGGAGGGGCCTGGGGCCAACGTCCTGACTTTC
many,.,TRBV7-2,TRBJ2-3,CASSLAGTYTDTQYF,TGTGCCAGCAGCTTAGCGGGGACCTACACAGATACGCAGTATTTT
many,.,TRBV29-1,TRBJ2-6,CSVFTELTYGANVLTF,TGCAGCGTTTTTACCGAACTTACATATGGGGCCAACGTCCTGACTTTC
.,.,TRBV7-2,TRBJ2-7,CASRLAAVLGGAYEQYF,TGTGCCAGCAGGTTAGCCGCGGTTTTGGGTGGAGCCTACGAGCAGTACTTC
few,.,TRBV6-6,TRBJ2-3,CASSYFPGPSSTDTQYF,TGTGCCAGCAGTTACTTTCCAGGACCCTCTAGCACAGATACGCAGTATTTT
.,TRBD2,TRBV25-1,TRBJ2-7,CASSESGGIYEQYF,TGTGCCAGCAGTGAATCGGGAGGTATTTACGAGCAGTACTTC
many,.,TRBV6-5,TRBJ2-3,CASSYGGVGGTQYF,TGTGCCAGCAGTTACGGGGGAGTTGGAGGTACGCAGTATTTT
few,TRBD1,TRBV18,TRBJ2-3,CASSPPRTGVPTDTQYF,TGTGCCAGCTCACCACCTAGGACAGGGGTGCCTACAGATACGCAGTATTTT
few,.,TRBV4-1,TRBJ2-3,CASSQDHSVGDTQYF,TGCGCCAGCAGCCAAGATCACAGCGTAGGAGATACGCAGTATTTT
many,TRBD2,TRBV10-3,TRBJ2-7,CATAGGLSTYEQYF,TGTGCCACCGCGGGGGGGCTTAGTACGTACGAGCAGTACTTC
many,.,TRBV29-1,TRBJ1-2,CSVEQEPGGYTF,TGCAGCGTTGAACAGGAACCAGGAGGCTACACCTTC
few,TRBD1,TRBV18,TRBJ1-2,CASSPYKGQPNYGYTF,TGTGCCAGCTCACCATATAAGGGACAGCCGAACTATGGCTACACCTTC
.,TRBD1,TRBV6-5,TRBJ2-2,CASSYSFDRGTGELFF,TGTGCCAGCAGTTACTCGTTTGACAGGGGCACCGGGGAGCTGTTTTTT
.,.,TRBV20-1,TRBJ1-5,CSALPGQKVQPQHF,TGCAGTGCTTTACCCGGACAGAAGGTCCAGCCCCAGCATTTT
many,TRBD2,TRBV29-1,TRBJ2-1,CSVRTSEYNEQFF,TGCAGCGTCCGGACTAGCGAGTACAATGAGCAGTTCTTC
many,TRBD1,TRBV28,TRBJ1-4,CASSPPRYRGGEKLFF,TGTGCCAGCAGCCCCCCCAGATACAGGGGTGGAGAAAAACTGTTTTTT
many,TRBD1,TRBV28,TRBJ1-2,CASRPQGQGYTF,TGTGCCAGCAGACCACAGGGGCAAGGCTACACCTTC
few,TRBD1,TRBV29-1,TRBJ2-5,CSVDQTGAQETQYF,TGCAGCGTTGATCAGACAGGGGCGCAAGAGACCCAGTACTTC
many,.,TRBV28,TRBJ1-5,CASSPQQGINQPQHF,TGTGCCAGCAGCCCCCAGCAGGGGATCAATCAGCCCCAGCATTTT